Below, 8 T cell receptor beta chains from the same sample are listed, as sequenced in a study of blood T cell repertoires in COVID-19. Sequencing used immunoSEQ multiplex PCR; TCRdb keeps in-frame clones, though not all of them. The table shows over 350,000 clones, with 86% occurring only once. Sequenced: peripheral blood. The receptors here all came from a woman aged 25 to 39 with active or convalescent COVID-19.

J is TRBJ2-6 and V is TRBV10-3, with D perhaps matching TRBD1 (6 bases). Germline V gene sequence: CDR1 ENHRY, CDR2 SYGVKD. The CDR3 runs 16 residues. V shed 5 bases and J shed 0 bases, with 11 bases lying between them. The CDR3 region is CAISTGPDSGANVLTF. CDR3 DNA: TGTGCCATCAGTACAGGGCCCGACTCTGGGGCCAACGTCCTGACTTTC.

The rearrangement joins TRBV11-2 to TRBJ1-4; 11 bases line up with TRBD1. J lost 2 bases, V lost 1 base, and 6 bases had no gene match. Looked up from germline, CDR1 is SGHAT and CDR2 is FQNNGV. The CDR3 is 18 amino acids. The CDR3 protein is CASSLVPGQGVTNEKLFF. The CDR3, as DNA: TGTGCCAGCAGCTTAGTTCCGGGACAGGGGGTTACTAATGAAAAACTGTTTTTT.

V is TRBV19 and J is TRBJ1-2; D gene uncertain. The CDR3 extends over 13 amino acids. V gave up 5 bases and J gave up 4 bases, with 11 bases separating them. Germline V gene data show CDR1 as LNHDA and CDR2 as SQIVND (reference sequence). The CDR3 DNA reads TGTGCCAGTAGTGAGGCAGAAAGCTATGGCTACACCTTC. Its translation: CASSEAESYGYTF.

The V gene is TRBV9, the J gene TRBJ2-2; D may be TRBD1 (5 bases). The CDR3 totals 14 residues. CDR1 is SGDLS and CDR2 is YYNGEE in the germline V gene. V was trimmed by 0 bases and J by 4 bases, leaving 7 bases between them. CDR3 nucleotides: TGTGCCAGCAGCGTAGAGGGGCCCACCGGGGAGCTGTTTTTT. Translation: CASSVEGPTGELFF.

The rearrangement uses TRBV6-5 and TRBJ1-3; the match to TRBD1 covers 9 bases. This CDR3 is built from 16 residues. From germline, CDR1 is MNHEY and CDR2 SVGAGI. The V and J ends lost 1 base and 1 base, in that order; junction bases with no gene match: 2. Here the CDR3 DNA reads TGTGCCAGCAGTTACTACGGGACAGGGTCTGGAAACACCATATATTTT. Translating gives CASSYYGTGSGNTIYF.

This clone has just a few counts. The chain couples TRBV2 to TRBJ1-5; tentatively, D is TRBD1 (6 bases). CDR3 size: 18 residues. CDR1 and CDR2 (germline): SNHLY, FYNNEI. V lost 6 bases and J 4 bases, leaving 25 bases between the germline ends. The CDR3 here is CASSETDRFYTPNQPQHF. DNA of the CDR3: TGTGCCAGCAGCGAAACCGACAGGTTTTACACCCCTAATCAGCCCCAGCATTTT.

The sample holds a few counts of this clone. This chain links TRBV5-1 with TRBJ2-7; 10 bases line up with TRBD2. CDR3 length equals 17 residues. Germline V gene data show CDR1 as SGHRS and CDR2 as YFSETQ. V was pared by 4 bases and J by 1 base, with 11 bases of the junction left unmatched. CDR3 loop: CASSTRSGTSVSYEQYF. The DNA for the CDR3 is TGCGCCAGCAGCACCCGGTCCGGGACTAGCGTTTCCTACGAGCAGTACTTC.

J is TRBJ2-1 and V is TRBV9, with 8 bases matching TRBD1. The CDR3 has 15 residues. In germline, CDR1 is SGDLS, CDR2 YYNGEE. After removal of 0 bases from V and 4 bases from J, the junction contained 3 bases not matched to a gene. CDR3 sequence (DNA): TGTGCCAGCAGCGTAGGGGGACAGGTGTACAATGAGCAGTTCTTC. It is translated as CASSVGGQVYNEQFF.